This note documents a single T cell receptor beta chain sequence. Antigen: not known. This entry comes from a study of cytomegalovirus exposure and HLA in healthy donors. PCR was performed using 60 Vbeta and 13 Jbeta primers. Original data processing: Later, roughly 77 million unique TCR beta chains were counted in an analysis, and about 12 million of them were shared. Clones were sequenced by immunoSEQ multiplex PCR, and TCRdb holds only the in-frame ones, with some missing. V and J calls and clone size are as listed in that table; D and trimming were resolved from the DNA. Found here are approximately 200,000 clones, around 82% of them singletons; the top ten hold 0.26%. Study-wide points: Common viral pathogens were later found to be apparently linked to several of the most significant clusters.

CDR1 and CDR2 from the germline V gene are SNHLY and FYNNEI. CDR3 size: 14 residues. Unmatched junction bases numbered 2, after V lost 5 bases and J lost 5 bases. Sequencing used PBMCs. This chain uses TRBV2 with TRBJ1-6; 8 bases fit TRBD1. The TCR sequence derives from a boy younger than 18 in good health and CMV-seronegative. In DNA form, the CDR3 reads TGTGCCAGCAGTCTGACAGGGGATAATTCACCCCTCCACTTT. This gives the protein CASSLTGDNSPLHF.